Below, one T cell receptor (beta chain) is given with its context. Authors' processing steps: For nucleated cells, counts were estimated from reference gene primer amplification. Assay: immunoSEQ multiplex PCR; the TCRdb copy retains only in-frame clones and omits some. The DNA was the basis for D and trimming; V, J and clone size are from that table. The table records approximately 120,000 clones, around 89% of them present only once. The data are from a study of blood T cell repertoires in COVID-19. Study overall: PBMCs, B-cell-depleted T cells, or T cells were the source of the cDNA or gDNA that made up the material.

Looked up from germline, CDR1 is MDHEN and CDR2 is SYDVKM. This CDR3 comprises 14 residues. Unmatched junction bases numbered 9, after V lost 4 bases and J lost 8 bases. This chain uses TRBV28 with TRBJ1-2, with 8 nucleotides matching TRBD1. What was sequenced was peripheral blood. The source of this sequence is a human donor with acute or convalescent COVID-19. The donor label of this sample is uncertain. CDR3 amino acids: CASSSQDRDSGYTF. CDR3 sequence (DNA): TGTGCCAGCAGTTCCCAGGACAGGGACAGCGGCTACACCTTC.